The rows below give T cell receptor beta chains drawn from one sample of a study of blood T cell repertoires in COVID-19. TCRdb keeps only in-frame clones here, not all; method: immunoSEQ multiplex PCR. Here the sample spans approximately 35,000 clones, 88% being singletons. Sequenced sample: peripheral blood. These TCRs come from a man aged 55 to 70 with active COVID-19. CDR3s include the opening cysteine and the closing phenylalanine or tryptophan. The D gene is left open where the match is weak. Only some rows state a clone size, as once, few, many or a class for expanded clones.

TRBV2	-	-	TRBJ2-7	TGTGCCAGCAAAGAGGGTATCTACGAGCAGTACTTC	CASKEGIYEQYF
TRBV24-1	TRBD2	-	TRBJ2-1	TGTGCCACCAGTGATACTCTAGCGGGAGGGACTTACAATGAGCAGTTCTTC	CATSDTLAGGTYNEQFF
TRBV2	TRBD2	-	TRBJ2-1	TGTGCCAGCAGTAAGGGACTAGATTACAATGAGCAGTTCTTC	CASSKGLDYNEQFF
TRBV5-1	TRBD1	-	TRBJ1-4	TGCGCCAGCAGGTTCCAGGGGGCGTCTAATGAAAAACTGTTTTTT	CASRFQGASNEKLFF
TRBV18	TRBD1	-	TRBJ2-6	TGTGCCAGCTCACCGGGACAGGGGAGCTCTGGGGCCAACGTCCTGACTTTC	CASSPGQGSSGANVLTF
TRBV5-1	-	-	TRBJ1-4	TGCGCCAGCAGCCCCGGGACTCTGGGCGAAAAACTGTTTTTT	CASSPGTLGEKLFF
TRBV6-5	-	-	TRBJ1-5	TGTGCCAGCAGTCCGTTTACAGGCAATCAGCCCCAGCATTTT	CASSPFTGNQPQHF
TRBV7-2	TRBD1	-	TRBJ1-2	TGTGCCAGCAGCCCAGGACAGGTTATTGGCTACACCTTC	CASSPGQVIGYTF
TRBV2	TRBD1	-	TRBJ1-6	TGTGCCAGCACCTTGACAGGGGGTAATTCACCCCTCCACTTT	CASTLTGGNSPLHF
TRBV7-9	-	-	TRBJ1-1	TGTGCCAGCTCCCCAACGGAGGGTTTGGGGACTGAAGCTTTCTTT	CASSPTEGLGTEAFF
TRBV5-1	TRBD2	-	TRBJ2-2	TGCGCCAGCAGCACGGGACTACATGCGAACACCGGGGAGCTGTTTTTT	CASSTGLHANTGELFF
TRBV7-9	TRBD1	few	TRBJ1-5	TGTGCCAGCGTGGGACAGGGACTAAATCAGCCCCAGCATTTT	CASVGQGLNQPQHF
TRBV12-5	-	-	TRBJ2-7	TGTGCTAGTGGCACCACAGGGTCCGAGCAGTACTTC	CASGTTGSEQYF
TRBV6-5	-	-	TRBJ1-4	TGTGCCAGCAGTTACTGGGGGGGGATAGGCGAAAAACTGTTTTTT	CASSYWGGIGEKLFF
TRBV18	-	-	TRBJ2-1	TGTGCCAGCTCATCTAAGACTAATAGCGAGCAGTTCTTC	CASSSKTNSEQFF
TRBV28	TRBD2	-	TRBJ2-7	TGTGCCAGCATTCGGGAGGGCTCCTACGAGCAGTACTTC	CASIREGSYEQYF
TRBV19	TRBD1	-	TRBJ1-5	TGTGCCAGTAAGGACAGGGGGCGGAATCAGCCCCAGCATTTT	CASKDRGRNQPQHF
TRBV6-1	-	-	TRBJ1-1	TGTGCCAGCAGTGAAGCGGGGGGCACTGAAGCTTTCTTT	CASSEAGGTEAFF
TRBV6-4	-	-	TRBJ2-3	TGTGCCAGCAGTGACCCTCCCGTGTCAGATACGCAGTATTTT	CASSDPPVSDTQYF
TRBV10-3	TRBD1	-	TRBJ1-4	TGTGCCATTCGAAGAGACCAGGGGGCGCGAGGGTTTTTT	CAIRRDQGARGFF
TRBV18	TRBD2	-	TRBJ2-7	TGTGCCAGCTCACCTGGACTAGATTTAGTCTACGAGCAGTACTTC	CASSPGLDLVYEQYF
TRBV4-2	TRBD2	few	TRBJ2-1	TGTGCCAGCGGAACCGGGACTAGCGGTTTTTACAATGAGCAGTTCTTC	CASGTGTSGFYNEQFF
TRBV19	TRBD2	-	TRBJ2-5	TGTGCCAGTAACCCTAGCGGGAGTTCGGGGAAGACCCAGTACTTC	CASNPSGSSGKTQYF
TRBV5-1	TRBD1	-	TRBJ2-1	TGCGCCAGCAGCGGGACAGGGGGAAACAATGAGCAGTTCTTC	CASSGTGGNNEQFF
TRBV7-8	-	once	TRBJ2-3	TGTGCCAGCAGCGTTCGACTTACAGATACGCAGTATTTT	CASSVRLTDTQYF
TRBV7-9	TRBD2	-	TRBJ2-1	TGTGCCAGCAGCTTCAGCGGGGGGTACAATGAGCAGTTCTTC	CASSFSGGYNEQFF
TRBV4-1	TRBD1	-	TRBJ1-4	TGCGCCAGCCGGGGGACAGCGACCGTAGCAACTAATGAAAAACTGTTTTTT	CASRGTATVATNEKLFF
TRBV5-1	-	-	TRBJ2-1	TGCGCCAGCAGCTTTCGGGGGACCCGTACCTCTTACAATGAGCAGTTCTTC	CASSFRGTRTSYNEQFF
TRBV28	TRBD2	-	TRBJ2-7	TGTGCCAGCAGTTTAATGGGACTAGCGGACGAGCAGTACTTC	CASSLMGLADEQYF
TRBV28	-	once	TRBJ2-2	TGTGCCAGCATCTTGGGAGGCGCGGAGGAACTCACCGGGGAGCTGTTTTTT	CASILGGAEELTGELFF
TRBV4-1	TRBD1	-	TRBJ2-3	TGCGCCAGCAGCCAAAGCCCCGCCACCGGGACAGGGGAGGATACGCAGTATTTT	CASSQSPATGTGEDTQYF
TRBV19	TRBD1	-	TRBJ2-7	TGTGCCAGCAGACAGGGTCCAGTTTCCTACGAGCAGTACTTC	CASRQGPVSYEQYF
TRBV21-1	-	-	TRBJ2-3	TGTGCCAGCAGCAAAGTCGCGGGTGGATATTCCACAGATACGCAGTATTTT	CASSKVAGGYSTDTQYF
TRBV7-6	-	-	TRBJ1-1	TGTGCCAGCAGGGCAATAATGAACACTGAAGCTTTCTTT	CASRAIMNTEAFF
TRBV27	TRBD2	-	TRBJ2-3	TGTGCCAGCAGGTTTAGCGGGAGGGAGACAGATACGCAGTATTTT	CASRFSGRETDTQYF
TRBV18	-	-	TRBJ2-7	TGTGCCAGCTCACCACCGTTTGGGCTCTACGAGCAGTACTTC	CASSPPFGLYEQYF
TRBV9	-	-	TRBJ2-3	TGTGCCAGCAGCGTTACTAGCACAGATACGCAGTATTTT	CASSVTSTDTQYF
TRBV7-2	TRBD1	-	TRBJ2-2	TGTGCCAGCAGCCGCTCTCCAGGGGGGAACACCGGGGAGCTGTTTTTT	CASSRSPGGNTGELFF
TRBV9	-	-	TRBJ1-1	TGTGCCAGCACCGTAGACAGGTGGAACACTGAAGCTTTCTTT	CASTVDRWNTEAFF
TRBV2	-	once	TRBJ2-1	TGTGCCAGCATCCTAGCGACTGTCCGTAGTGAGCAGTTCTTC	CASILATVRSEQFF
TRBV6-5	TRBD1	-	TRBJ1-6	TGTGCCAGCAGCCTTCAGGGGGCGGATAATTCACCCCTCCACTTT	CASSLQGADNSPLHF
TRBV2	-	-	TRBJ2-1	TGTGCCAGCAGGGGAGGGGGGCTAGCGGATGCTCCCTACAATGAGCAGTTCTTC	CASRGGGLADAPYNEQFF
TRBV2	TRBD2	-	TRBJ2-7	TGTGCCAGCATGATAGCGGGAGGCTCCTACGAGCAGTACTTC	CASMIAGGSYEQYF
TRBV6-1	TRBD1	few	TRBJ2-7	TGTGCCAGCAGTGCTTATTCACAGGGGGCCTCCTACGAGCAGTACTTC	CASSAYSQGASYEQYF
TRBV10-1	-	-	TRBJ1-6	TGCGCCAGCAAGGAACAGGGAAATTCACCCCTCCACTTT	CASKEQGNSPLHF
TRBV12-5	-	-	TRBJ2-3	TGTGCTAGTGGTTCCTACGGGGCAGATACGCAGTATTTT	CASGSYGADTQYF
TRBV6-5	TRBD1	-	TRBJ2-5	TGTGCCGTCAAGACAGGGGTGGAGACCCAGTACTTC	CAVKTGVETQYF
TRBV12-3/TRBV12-4	-	-	TRBJ1-2	TGTGCCAGCAGTTTATATGTGTCCTATGGCTACACCTTC	CASSLYVSYGYTF
TRBV5-4	-	-	TRBJ1-1	TGTGCCAGCAGCTTGGCCATGAACTATGAAGCTTTCTTT	CASSLAMNYEAFF
TRBV28	-	-	TRBJ2-4	TGTGCCAGCAGTTTAGGGGGGTTGGCCAAAAACATTCAGTACTTC	CASSLGGLAKNIQYF
TRBV14	-	-	TRBJ2-5	TGTGCCAGCAGCCGCCTTAGCACCAGTCCGTCTACGACCCAGTACTTC	CASSRLSTSPSTTQYF
TRBV6-6	TRBD1	-	TRBJ1-1	TGTGCCAGCAGTTCCAGGGGGCTTGACACTGAAGCTTTCTTT	CASSSRGLDTEAFF
TRBV7-2	TRBD2	-	TRBJ2-7	TGTGCCAGCAGCGGGACTAGCGGGATCAGAACCTCCTACGAGCAGTACTTC	CASSGTSGIRTSYEQYF
TRBV7-9	-	-	TRBJ2-2	TGTGCCAGCAGACAGGTAGCGAACACCGGGGAGCTGTTTTTT	CASRQVANTGELFF
TRBV5-5	-	-	TRBJ1-1	TGTGCCAGCAGCCTTATACAGGGATCAATCACTGAAGCTTTCTTT	CASSLIQGSITEAFF
TRBV25-1	-	-	TRBJ1-1	TGTGCCAGCAGTGAATGGCAGGGAATAAAAGCTTTCTTT	CASSEWQGIKAFF